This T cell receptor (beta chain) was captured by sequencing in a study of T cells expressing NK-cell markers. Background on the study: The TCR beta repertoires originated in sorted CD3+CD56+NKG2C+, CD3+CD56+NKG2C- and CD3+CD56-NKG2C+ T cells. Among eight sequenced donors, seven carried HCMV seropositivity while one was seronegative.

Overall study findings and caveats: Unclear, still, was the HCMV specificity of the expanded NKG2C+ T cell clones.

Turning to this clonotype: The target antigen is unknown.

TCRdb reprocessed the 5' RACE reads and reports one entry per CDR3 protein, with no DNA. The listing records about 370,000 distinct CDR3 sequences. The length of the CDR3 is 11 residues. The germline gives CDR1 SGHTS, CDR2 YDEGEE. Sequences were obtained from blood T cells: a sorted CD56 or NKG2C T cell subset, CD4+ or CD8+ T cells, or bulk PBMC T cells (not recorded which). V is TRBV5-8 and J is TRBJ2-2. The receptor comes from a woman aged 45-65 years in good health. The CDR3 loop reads CASTFKGELFF.